The source of this TCR beta chain is a study of blood T cells in healthy people across ages. Looking at the study overall: About one barcoded beta molecule per two T cells was captured by template switching.

A sample-barcoded 5' primer and a J-beta primer mix were used in a second PCR of roughly 6 to 11 cycles. TCRdb analysed the 5' RACE reads with MiXCR anew, one entry per CDR3 protein. This table has about 1.6 million distinct CDR3 sequences, 30% to 35% appearing once. CDR3 length: 12 amino acids. CDR1 and CDR2 from the germline V gene are MNHNY and SVGAGI (reference sequence). The sequenced sample consisted of blood. This receptor was taken from a woman in her 30s in good health. The rearrangement links TRBV6-6 to TRBJ2-5; D not resolved. The J call is uncertain, as TRBJ2-7 better fits the DNA end. CDR3 sequence: CASSRAWDEQYF. In DNA, the CDR3 is TGTGCCAGCAGCCGGGCATGGGACGAGCAGTACTTC.